This TCR beta chain was captured by sequencing in a study of CD8 T cells in Susac syndrome. Trimming shortened V by 0 bases and J by 5 bases, and 14 bases separated the two germline ends. CDR3 size: 16 residues. The germline V gene encodes CDR1 LNHNV and CDR2 YYDKDF (reference sequence). After extraction with the RNeasy kit, about 0.5 to 1 ug of the RNA was reverse transcribed using random hexamers. Amplification of the TCR beta CDR3 was carried out by immunoSEQ multiplex PCR, which spanned a total of 54 Vbeta and 13 Jbeta segments. TCRdb redid the calling of the immunoSEQ multiplex PCR reads with MiXCR, one entry per CDR3 protein. Of some 100,000 distinct CDR3 sequences listed, 95% are singletons. Study-level points and caveats: CD8+ clonal expansion in Susac was maximal in TEMRA cells and in active patients.

This clonotype appeared once. Its target is not known. The sample consisted of CD8+ T cells from PBMCs. The chain joins TRBV15 to TRBJ2-1; perhaps D is TRBD1 or TRBD2 (7 bases each). The clonotype was recovered from a human donor with Susac syndrome. The CDR3 DNA reads TGTGCCACCAGCAGAGACCGGGACAGCGGGGACAATGAGCAGTTCTTC. Its translation is CATSRDRDSGDNEQFF.